A selection of T cell receptor beta chains follows, all from one sample in a study of Graves' ophthalmopathy and Graves' hyperthyroidism. MiXCR, run by TCRdb on the multiplex PCR reads, gives a single entry per CDR3 protein. The repertoire holds hundreds of thousands of distinct CDR3 sequences, 22% seen once, with more than 5.5% in the top ten. Input material: peripheral blood. The receptor source for this set is a young woman with stable Graves' hyperthyroidism. Some clones in this sample may be carry-over from other donors' samples. The CDR3 runs from the conserved cysteine through the conserved F or W. Fields, in order: clone size, V gene, J gene, D gene, CDR3 DNA, CDR3 protein. D genes are given only for firm matches. A row's size may be missing; if present it is once, few, many or a size class.

many,TRBV12-3/TRBV12-4,TRBJ1-2,.,TGTGCCAGCAGTGAGCAGGGGCGCTATGGCTACACCTTC,CASSEQGRYGYTF
many,TRBV6-5,TRBJ1-1,.,TGTGCCAGCAGTTCGGACGGGGATAGGGCTGAAGCTTTCTTT,CASSSDGDRAEAFF
many,TRBV6-1,TRBJ1-2,TRBD1,TGTGCCAGCAGCCCACAGGGGGGGATTAACTATGGCTACACCTTC,CASSPQGGINYGYTF
many,TRBV27,TRBJ2-7,.,TGTGCCAGCGCCATCCGGTCCTACGAGCAGTACTTC,CASAIRSYEQYF
many,TRBV19,TRBJ1-6,.,TGTGCCAGTAGATCGGCCCGCTCCTATAATTCACCCCTCCACTTT,CASRSARSYNSPLHF
many,TRBV15,TRBJ2-7,TRBD1,TGTGCCACCAGCAGTGTCGGACAGGCCTACGAGCAGTACTTC,CATSSVGQAYEQYF
many,TRBV2,TRBJ2-7,.,TGTGCCAGCACGACGGGTCGCGAGCAGTACTTC,CASTTGREQYF
many,TRBV12-3/TRBV12-4,TRBJ2-7,TRBD1,TGTGCCAGCAGAAAGACAGGGAATAACGAGCAGTACTTC,CASRKTGNNEQYF
.,TRBV15,TRBJ2-7,.,TGTGCCACCAGCAGAGATCAGGTCCTCTTAACGACCTACGAGCAGTACTTC,CATSRDQVLLTTYEQYF
few,TRBV3-1,TRBJ2-7,.,TGTGCCAGCAGCCAATTGTTCTCCTACGAGCAGTACTTC,CASSQLFSYEQYF
many,TRBV18,TRBJ1-2,TRBD1,TGTGCCAGCTCACCAGGGACAGGGAGTAACTATGGCTACACCTTC,CASSPGTGSNYGYTF
.,TRBV20-1,TRBJ2-2,.,TGCAGTGTCGCAGGGCGGGGCACCGGGGAGCTGTTTTTT,CSVAGRGTGELFF